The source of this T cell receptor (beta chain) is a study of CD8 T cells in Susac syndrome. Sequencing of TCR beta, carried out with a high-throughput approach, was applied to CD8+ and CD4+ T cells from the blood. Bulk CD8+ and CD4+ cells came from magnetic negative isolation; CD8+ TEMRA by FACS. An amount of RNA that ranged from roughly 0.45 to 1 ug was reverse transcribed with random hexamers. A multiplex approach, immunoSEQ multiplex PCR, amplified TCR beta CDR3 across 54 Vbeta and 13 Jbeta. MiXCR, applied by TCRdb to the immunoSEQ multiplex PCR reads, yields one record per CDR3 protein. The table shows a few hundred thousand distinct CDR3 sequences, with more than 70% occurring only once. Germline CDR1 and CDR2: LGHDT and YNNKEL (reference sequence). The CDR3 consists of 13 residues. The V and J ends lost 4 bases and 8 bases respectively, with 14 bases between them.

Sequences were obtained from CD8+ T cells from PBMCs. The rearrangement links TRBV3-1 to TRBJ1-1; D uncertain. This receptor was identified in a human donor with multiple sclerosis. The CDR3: CASSPPEEREAFF. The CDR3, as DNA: TGTGCCAGCAGCCCCCCCGAGGAGAGGGAAGCTTTCTTT.